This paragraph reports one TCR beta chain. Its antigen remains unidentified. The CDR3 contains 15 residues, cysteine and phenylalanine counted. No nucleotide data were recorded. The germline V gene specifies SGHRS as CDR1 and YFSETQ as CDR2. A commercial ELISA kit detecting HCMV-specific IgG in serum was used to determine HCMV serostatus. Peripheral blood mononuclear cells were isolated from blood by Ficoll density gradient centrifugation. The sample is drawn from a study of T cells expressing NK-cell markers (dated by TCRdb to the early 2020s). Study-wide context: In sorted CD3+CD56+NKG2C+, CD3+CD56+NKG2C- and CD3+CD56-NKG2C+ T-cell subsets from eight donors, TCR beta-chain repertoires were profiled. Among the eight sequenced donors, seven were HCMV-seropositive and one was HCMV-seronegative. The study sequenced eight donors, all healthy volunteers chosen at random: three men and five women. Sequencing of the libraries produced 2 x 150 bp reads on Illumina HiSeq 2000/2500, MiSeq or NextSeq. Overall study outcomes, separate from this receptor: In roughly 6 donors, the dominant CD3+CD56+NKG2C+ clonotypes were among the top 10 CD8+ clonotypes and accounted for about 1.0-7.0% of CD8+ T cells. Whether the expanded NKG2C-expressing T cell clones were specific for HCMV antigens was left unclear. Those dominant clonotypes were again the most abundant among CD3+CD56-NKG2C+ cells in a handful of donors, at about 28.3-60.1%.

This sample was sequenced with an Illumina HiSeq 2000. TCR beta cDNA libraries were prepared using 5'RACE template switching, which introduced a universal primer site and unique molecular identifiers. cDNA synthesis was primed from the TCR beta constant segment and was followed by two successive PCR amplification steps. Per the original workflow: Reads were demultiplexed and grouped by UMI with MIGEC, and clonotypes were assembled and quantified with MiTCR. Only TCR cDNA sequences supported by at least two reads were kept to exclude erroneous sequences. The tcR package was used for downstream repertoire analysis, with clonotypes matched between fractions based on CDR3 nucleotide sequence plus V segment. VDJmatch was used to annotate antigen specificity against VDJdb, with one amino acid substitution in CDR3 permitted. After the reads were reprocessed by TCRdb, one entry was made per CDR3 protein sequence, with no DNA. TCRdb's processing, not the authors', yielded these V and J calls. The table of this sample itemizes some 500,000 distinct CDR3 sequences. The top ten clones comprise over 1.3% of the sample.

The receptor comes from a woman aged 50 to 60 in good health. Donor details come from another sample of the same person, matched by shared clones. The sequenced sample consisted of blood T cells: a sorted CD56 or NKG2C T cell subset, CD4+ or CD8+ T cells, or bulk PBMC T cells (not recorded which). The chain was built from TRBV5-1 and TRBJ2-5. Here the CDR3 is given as CASSLNSVIRETQYF.